This T cell receptor beta chain was recorded in a study of response to subunit inactivated influenza vaccine. Notes on the study in general: With each seasonal influenza vaccination, the authors suggested, few new T cells are recruited.

A word on this clonotype: No antigen is known for it. Germline is not matched at one junction end, which may reflect a read error.

The CDR3 has 13 amino acids. Per germline, CDR1 SNHLY and CDR2 FYNNEI. From the RT-PCR reads, TCRdb called clonotypes with MiXCR, one entry per CDR3 protein. The data contain about 500,000 distinct CDR3 sequences, around 7.7% of them singletons. This TCR was recovered from a man aged 50 to 69 who received an inactivated influenza vaccine. This chain links TRBV2 with TRBJ2-7, with D possibly being TRBD1 or TRBD2 (5 bases each). The material was PBMCs from blood, obtained around 25 months after vaccination. CDR3 coding DNA: TGTGCTAGCAGTTCGGGACGGGTCTGCGAGCAGTACTTC. It encodes CASSSGRVCEQYF.